Reported below is one TCR beta chain. What this receptor recognizes is not known. The sample holds no much larger clone one base away, and base qualities are not on file. This entry comes from a study of blood T cell repertoires in COVID-19 (dated by TCRdb to the early 2020s). Describing the broader study: Collaborator samples came from the United States, Italy and Spain and covered acute and convalescent phases of COVID-19. The samples were drawn from the first 160 participants of the ongoing ImmuneRACE study and from roughly 1,300 subjects provided by 6 global collaborators. HLA class I and class II types, where available, came from metadata supplied by the sample provider rather than from assay-based typing. The dataset comprised deeply sampled blood TCRbeta repertoires from subjects exposed to, actively infected with, or recovered from COVID-19. Sample metadata almost always included a de-identified subject ID, COVID-19 status, age in years and sex. The material from the prospective study consisted of cDNA or gDNA derived from T cells, B-cell-depleted T cells, or PBMCs. The repertoires were made available in a free public database intended to serve as a resource for research on the immune response to SARS-CoV-2. Paper-wide results and their limitations: How much clinical and demographic metadata was included differed by source and by participant, and the metadata was provided uncurated.

Collaborating institutions collected whole blood in K2EDTA tubes following their own protocols. For TCRbeta analysis, collaborators shipped samples in one of three forms: frozen whole blood, isolated PBMCs, or DNA extracted from either of those sample types. The immunoSEQ Assay, a bias-controlled multiplex PCR, was used to amplify TCRbeta CDR3 regions from genomic DNA. The authors processed their data as follows. Within the assay, amplification of reference gene primers was used to estimate how many nucleated cells each sample contained. To quantify the absolute abundance of each unique TCRbeta CDR3 rearrangement, sequence reads were collapsed and filtered. Productive Simpson clonality was computed per sample as the square root of Simpson's diversity index over productive rearrangements. TCRdb carries this immuneACCESS record with in-frame sequences only. Its versions omit some clonotypes, under half of them owing to an unresolved V gene in the studies checked, with the rest unexplained. The V and J calls and clone size were taken over from that table, and D and trimming were inferred from the DNA. Counted in this sample were about 67,000 clones; about 87% of them appeared once. The ten most abundant clones make up approximately 5% of the sample.

The sequencing input was peripheral blood. The sequence was obtained from a man between 45 and 60 years old with active COVID-19.

The CDR3 region reads CASSPGQPNEQFF. The bases are TGTGCCAGCAGCCCTGGACAGCCCAATGAGCAGTTCTTC. The V and J genes are TRBV11-3 and TRBJ2-1, and possibly TRBD1, on 6 matching bases. Trimming takes 5 bases from V and 6 bases from J, and the germline ends sit 11 bases apart. The cysteine opens and the phenylalanine closes a CDR3 of 13 amino acids. CDR3 DNA is the only sequence kept; it has 39 bases, read in frame from the first base. CDR1 SGHNT and CDR2 YENEEA were looked up in the germline V gene.